This T cell receptor beta chain was observed in a study of T cells in tumors after PD-1 blockade. Study summary: Each patient got pembrolizumab 200 mg every 3 weeks or cemiplimab 350 mg every 2 weeks. A subset received ongoing vismodegib 150 mg daily alongside anti-PD-1 therapy.

Per the germline V gene, CDR1 is MNHNS and CDR2 is SASEGT. CDR3 length: 15 residues. V was cut by 2 bases and J by 4 bases, with 13 bases left in between. Genomic DNA template from tumor biopsies or peripheral blood, roughly 550 ng to 6,004 ng input. Assay: immunoSEQ multiplex PCR; the TCRdb copy retains only in-frame clones and omits some. The table lists 60,000 to 65,000 clones, over 65% of them singletons. The sample here was PBMCs, taken after anti-PD-1 treatment. The V and J genes are TRBV6-1 and TRBJ2-3; tentatively, D is TRBD1 or TRBD2 (6 bases each). The TCR was taken from a human donor with basal cell carcinoma. Here the CDR3 reads CASSEPGALSDTQYF. In DNA form, the CDR3 reads TGTGCCAGCAGTGAACCGGGGGCCTTATCAGATACGCAGTATTTT.